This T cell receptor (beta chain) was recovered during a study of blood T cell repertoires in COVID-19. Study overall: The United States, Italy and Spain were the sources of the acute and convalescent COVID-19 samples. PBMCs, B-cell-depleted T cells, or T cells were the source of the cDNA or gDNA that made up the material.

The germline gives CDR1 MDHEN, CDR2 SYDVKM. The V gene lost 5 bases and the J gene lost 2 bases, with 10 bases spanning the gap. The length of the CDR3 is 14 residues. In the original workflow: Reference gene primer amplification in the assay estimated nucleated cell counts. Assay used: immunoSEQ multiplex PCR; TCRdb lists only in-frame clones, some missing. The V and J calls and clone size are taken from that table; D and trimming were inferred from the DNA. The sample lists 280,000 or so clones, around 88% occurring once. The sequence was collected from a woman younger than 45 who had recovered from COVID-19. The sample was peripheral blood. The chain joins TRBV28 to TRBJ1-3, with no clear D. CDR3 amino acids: CASSVGGTGNTIYF. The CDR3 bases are TGTGCCAGCAGTGTTGGCGGGACTGGAAACACCATATATTTT.